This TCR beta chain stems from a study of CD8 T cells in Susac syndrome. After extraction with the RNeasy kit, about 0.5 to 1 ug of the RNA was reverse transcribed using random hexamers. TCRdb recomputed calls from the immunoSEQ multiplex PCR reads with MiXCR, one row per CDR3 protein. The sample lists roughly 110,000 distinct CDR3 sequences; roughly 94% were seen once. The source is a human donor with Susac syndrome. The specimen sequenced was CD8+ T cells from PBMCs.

The CDR3 loop is CASSRTGPFGPYNEQFF. CDR3 in DNA: TGTGCCAGCTCACGAACCGGGCCGTTCGGACCCTACAATGAGCAGTTCTTC. The genes are TRBV18 and TRBJ2-1; D gene unclear. V lost 4 bases and J 2 bases, leaving 18 bases between the germline ends. The CDR3 runs to 17 residues. Germline values: CDR1 KGHSH, CDR2 LQKENI.